A selection of T cell receptor beta chains follows, all from one sample in a study of shared clonotypes between healthy human individuals. Clones were read by immunoSEQ multiplex PCR, and TCRdb kept only the in-frame ones, dropping some. The table shows about 110,000 clones, with about 70% occurring only once. Sequenced: memory CD8+ T cells sorted from blood. All receptors come from a woman aged 25 to 39 in good health. Each CDR3 is given with its conserved first and last residue. D genes are given only for firm matches. Rows give clone size only sometimes, using once, few, many, or a class for an expanded clone.

D gene: .; clone size: .; J gene: TRBJ1-2; V gene: TRBV5-6; CDR3 DNA: TGTGCCAGCAGCTCTGGCTGGGAAGGCTATGGCTACACCTTC; CDR3 protein: CASSSGWEGYGYTF
D gene: TRBD1; clone size: .; J gene: TRBJ2-1; V gene: TRBV5-1; CDR3 DNA: TGCGCCAGCAGCTTAACGGACAGGTTTGGCAATGAGCAGTTCTTC; CDR3 protein: CASSLTDRFGNEQFF
D gene: .; clone size: .; J gene: TRBJ2-5; V gene: TRBV19; CDR3 DNA: TGTGCCAGTAGTGCCGCGGGAGAGACCCAGTACTTC; CDR3 protein: CASSAAGETQYF
D gene: .; clone size: .; J gene: TRBJ2-7; V gene: TRBV7-8; CDR3 DNA: TGTGCCAGCAGCTTAGATTTGGAACTCGAGCAGTACTTC; CDR3 protein: CASSLDLELEQYF
D gene: TRBD1; clone size: .; J gene: TRBJ2-6; V gene: TRBV14; CDR3 DNA: TGTGCCAGCAGCCACCAGCCTAAGACAGGGCTAGCCAACGTCCTGACTTTC; CDR3 protein: CASSHQPKTGLANVLTF
D gene: .; clone size: few; J gene: TRBJ1-5; V gene: TRBV28; CDR3 DNA: TGTGCCAGTGTCCCCAGGGGCTCTAATAGCAATCAGCCCCAGCATTTT; CDR3 protein: CASVPRGSNSNQPQHF
D gene: .; clone size: .; J gene: TRBJ2-7; V gene: TRBV7-2; CDR3 DNA: TGTGCCAGCAGCTTACGCCCTGGGAGATCCGAGCAGTACTTC; CDR3 protein: CASSLRPGRSEQYF
D gene: TRBD1; clone size: many; J gene: TRBJ2-2; V gene: TRBV28; CDR3 DNA: TGTGCCAGCACTTTCGGGACAGAACACACCGGGGAGCTGTTTTTT; CDR3 protein: CASTFGTEHTGELFF
D gene: TRBD2; clone size: few; J gene: TRBJ2-7; V gene: TRBV28; CDR3 DNA: TGTGCCATCACCACGACTAGCGGAGCCTACGAGCAGTACTTC; CDR3 protein: CAITTTSGAYEQYF
D gene: .; clone size: .; J gene: TRBJ1-2; V gene: TRBV6-6; CDR3 DNA: TGTGCCAGCAGCCCGGGACGGAACTATGGCTACACCTTC; CDR3 protein: CASSPGRNYGYTF
D gene: TRBD1; clone size: few; J gene: TRBJ1-4; V gene: TRBV5-4; CDR3 DNA: TGTGCCAGCAGCTTCGGGATCAGGGGGCAGGGTAATGAAAAACTGTTTTTT; CDR3 protein: CASSFGIRGQGNEKLFF
D gene: TRBD2; clone size: .; J gene: TRBJ2-7; V gene: TRBV28; CDR3 DNA: TGTGCCAGCAGTTTTCTAGCTAGCGGGAGGAACGAGCAGTACTTC; CDR3 protein: CASSFLASGRNEQYF
D gene: TRBD2; clone size: .; J gene: TRBJ2-2; V gene: TRBV11-2; CDR3 DNA: TGTGCCAGCAGCTTGACTAGCGGGAGCTCCGGGGAGCTGTTTTTT; CDR3 protein: CASSLTSGSSGELFF
D gene: .; clone size: .; J gene: TRBJ2-1; V gene: TRBV7-3; CDR3 DNA: TGTGCCAGCAGGGGGGCCCTCAATGAGCAGTTCTTC; CDR3 protein: CASRGALNEQFF
D gene: .; clone size: .; J gene: TRBJ2-7; V gene: TRBV2; CDR3 DNA: TGTGCCAGCAGTGAAAGGCACAGGCCACCCTACGAGCAGTACTTC; CDR3 protein: CASSERHRPPYEQYF
D gene: .; clone size: once; J gene: TRBJ2-7; V gene: TRBV27; CDR3 DNA: TGTGCCAGCAGTTTATACCCCGGGACGGTCTCCTACGAGCAGTACTTC; CDR3 protein: CASSLYPGTVSYEQYF
D gene: TRBD1; clone size: .; J gene: TRBJ2-7; V gene: TRBV7-8; CDR3 DNA: TGTGCCAGCAGCAAAGACAGGGTGGACTACGAGCAGTACTTC; CDR3 protein: CASSKDRVDYEQYF
D gene: .; clone size: once; J gene: TRBJ2-7; V gene: TRBV27; CDR3 DNA: TGTGCCAGCAGTGGACTACCTCTGCCCTACGAGCAGTACTTC; CDR3 protein: CASSGLPLPYEQYF
D gene: .; clone size: few; J gene: TRBJ2-2; V gene: TRBV10-1; CDR3 DNA: TGCGCCAGCAGTGAGATTTCCGGGAACACCGGGGAGCTGTTTTTT; CDR3 protein: CASSEISGNTGELFF
D gene: TRBD2; clone size: .; J gene: TRBJ2-1; V gene: TRBV11-3; CDR3 DNA: TGTGCCAGCAGCTTACGGGCTAGCGGGACACCGGGGGATGAGCAGTTCTTC; CDR3 protein: CASSLRASGTPGDEQFF
D gene: .; clone size: .; J gene: TRBJ2-6; V gene: TRBV28; CDR3 DNA: TGTGCCAGCACGGGTCTGCTTTACTCTGGGGCCAACGTCCTGACTTTC; CDR3 protein: CASTGLLYSGANVLTF
D gene: .; clone size: .; J gene: TRBJ2-7; V gene: TRBV6-6; CDR3 DNA: TGTGCCAGCAGCCACGGGGTAGCCTACGAGCAGTACTTC; CDR3 protein: CASSHGVAYEQYF
D gene: TRBD2; clone size: .; J gene: TRBJ2-1; V gene: TRBV4-1; CDR3 DNA: TGCGCCAGCAGCCAAGATCCAGCGGGAGTCTTTGAGCAGTTCTTC; CDR3 protein: CASSQDPAGVFEQFF
D gene: .; clone size: .; J gene: TRBJ2-7; V gene: TRBV9; CDR3 DNA: TGTGCCAGCAGCGTAAGGTGGGAGACGACCTACGAGCAGTACTTC; CDR3 protein: CASSVRWETTYEQYF
D gene: .; clone size: .; J gene: TRBJ1-5; V gene: TRBV5-1; CDR3 DNA: TGCGCCAGCAGCACCTACGGCGGAGATCAGCCCCAGCATTTT; CDR3 protein: CASSTYGGDQPQHF
D gene: .; clone size: once; J gene: TRBJ1-1; V gene: TRBV5-5; CDR3 DNA: TGTGCCAGCAGCTTGGATTTATTGACCAGGGGCCCGAAGAACACTGAAGCTTTCTTT; CDR3 protein: CASSLDLLTRGPKNTEAFF
D gene: TRBD1; clone size: .; J gene: TRBJ1-4; V gene: TRBV7-7; CDR3 DNA: TGTGCCAGCAGCCCCGGACAGGGGGATAATGAAAAACTGTTTTTT; CDR3 protein: CASSPGQGDNEKLFF
D gene: TRBD1; clone size: .; J gene: TRBJ1-2; V gene: TRBV18; CDR3 DNA: TGTGCCAGCTCACTCACCCATTCTAACCCCAGGAAAGGACAGGGGCATTTCTATGGCTACACCTTC; CDR3 protein: CASSLTHSNPRKGQGHFYGYTF
D gene: TRBD2; clone size: once; J gene: TRBJ2-1; V gene: TRBV10-1; CDR3 DNA: TGCGCCAGCACCCTGACTAGCGGGAGGGTGAATGAGCAGTTCTTC; CDR3 protein: CASTLTSGRVNEQFF
D gene: .; clone size: .; J gene: TRBJ2-6; V gene: TRBV7-3; CDR3 DNA: TGTGCCAGCAGCCTAATCGCAGACGCTTACAAAGTCGGGCCTTTC; CDR3 protein: CASSLIADAYKVGPF
D gene: TRBD2; clone size: few; J gene: TRBJ2-4; V gene: TRBV7-8; CDR3 DNA: TGTGCCAGCAGCCCTCCCCGGCGGCTAGCGGGAGGGAGGGACATTCAGTACTTC; CDR3 protein: CASSPPRRLAGGRDIQYF
D gene: .; clone size: .; J gene: TRBJ2-6; V gene: TRBV9; CDR3 DNA: TGTGCCAGCAGCGTAGACTCATGGGGCTCCCTCTCTGGGGCCAACGTCCTGACTTTC; CDR3 protein: CASSVDSWGSLSGANVLTF
D gene: .; clone size: .; J gene: TRBJ2-7; V gene: TRBV5-1; CDR3 DNA: TGCGCCAGCAGCTTGGCCCTCGGGTCCTACGAGCAGTACTTC; CDR3 protein: CASSLALGSYEQYF
D gene: .; clone size: .; J gene: TRBJ1-4; V gene: TRBV6-5; CDR3 DNA: TGTGCCAGCAGCCTACAGGGATCAACTAATGAAAAACTGTTTTTT; CDR3 protein: CASSLQGSTNEKLFF
D gene: TRBD1; clone size: .; J gene: TRBJ2-7; V gene: TRBV5-6; CDR3 DNA: TGTGCCAGCAGGACCGGGACAGGGGACTACGAGCAGTACTTC; CDR3 protein: CASRTGTGDYEQYF
D gene: .; clone size: .; J gene: TRBJ2-1; V gene: TRBV19; CDR3 DNA: TGTGCCAGTAGTATCGAGTTCCGGCACATCCGCCTCTACAATGAGCAGTTCTTC; CDR3 protein: CASSIEFRHIRLYNEQFF
D gene: .; clone size: .; J gene: TRBJ1-1; V gene: TRBV25-1; CDR3 DNA: TGTGCCAGCAGTGGGGGGCATGGGGGATACACTGAAGCTTTCTTT; CDR3 protein: CASSGGHGGYTEAFF
D gene: TRBD1; clone size: .; J gene: TRBJ1-1; V gene: TRBV6-1; CDR3 DNA: TGTGCCAGCAGTGAATCAGTGACAGGGGGCGTAGCTTTCTTT; CDR3 protein: CASSESVTGGVAFF
D gene: TRBD2; clone size: .; J gene: TRBJ2-7; V gene: TRBV10-1; CDR3 DNA: TGCGCCAGCAGTGAAGGCGGGAGTAGATCCTACGAGCAGTACTTC; CDR3 protein: CASSEGGSRSYEQYF
D gene: .; clone size: .; J gene: TRBJ1-2; V gene: TRBV6-5; CDR3 DNA: TGTGCCAGCAGTTACTCGTGGCAGGGAGGAGATGGCTACACCTTC; CDR3 protein: CASSYSWQGGDGYTF
D gene: TRBD2; clone size: .; J gene: TRBJ2-7; V gene: TRBV28; CDR3 DNA: TGTGCCAGCAGTTTATGGAGCGGGAGGGTATATCCCCTAAGCTACGAGCAGTACTTC; CDR3 protein: CASSLWSGRVYPLSYEQYF